Below, 30 T cell receptor beta chains from the same sample are listed, as sequenced in a study of cytomegalovirus exposure and HLA in healthy donors. PCR primers comprised 60 Vbeta and 13 Jbeta primers. Some clones are missing from TCRdb's copy, which holds only in-frame ones; the method was immunoSEQ multiplex PCR. The table lists around 180,000 clones, 80% of them singletons. Sequencing was performed on PBMCs. These receptors were obtained from a man aged 25 to 40 in good health and CMV-seropositive.

This clone has only a few counts. The chain uses TRBV9 and TRBJ2-1; TRBD2 is a possible D gene (6 bases). The V gene's germline CDR1 is SGDLS and CDR2 YYNGEE. CDR3 length equals 14 residues. Deletions cut 3 bases from V and 10 bases from J, with 17 bases between. DNA for the CDR3: TGTGCCAGCAGCGAAGGGACGCGCGGGAAGGAGCAGTTCTTC. It specifies CASSEGTRGKEQFF.

Concerning this clone itself: The junction shows a germline mismatch at one end, possibly a read error. The chain recombines TRBV6-6 with TRBJ1-4, with 8 bases that match TRBD1. CDR1 and CDR2 (germline): MNHNY, SVGAGI (reference sequence). This CDR3 has 11 amino acids. The CDR3 is CASSYEGQVVF. The CDR3 DNA follows: TGTGCCAGCAGTTACGAGGGACAGGTTGTTTTT.

This chain connects TRBV27 to TRBJ2-1; possibly TRBD2 for D (6 bases). Trimming took off 3 bases at V and 4 bases at J, with 13 bases between the two ends. The CDR3 has 15 residues. Germline-derived CDR1 and CDR2 are MNHEY and SMNVEV (reference sequence). The chain's CDR3 is CASSLEGRRYNEQFF. The CDR3 DNA is TGTGCCAGCAGTTTGGAGGGGAGAAGGTACAATGAGCAGTTCTTC.

This clone was detected only a few times. This chain joins TRBV6-4 and TRBJ1-6, with a tentative D call TRBD1 (6 bases). CDR3 length equals 15 residues. With 3 bases removed from V and 7 bases from J, the gap between germline ends came to 13 bases. CDR1 is MRHNA and CDR2 is SNTAGT in the germline V gene. The CDR3 nucleotides are TGTGCCAGCAGTGATGCAGGGGCGCACAATTCACCCCTCCACTTT. Its protein product is CASSDAGAHNSPLHF.

The chain links TRBV23-1 to TRBJ2-2; 8 nucleotides align to TRBD2. TRBV23-1 belongs to the ORF category, with a function that is uncertain. The V gene end was trimmed by 7 bases and the J gene end by 0 bases; junction bases not matched to a gene: 13. The CDR3 contains 18 residues. The CDR3 here is CASIQKGTTSANTGELFF. The CDR3 nucleotides read TGCGCCAGCATCCAAAAGGGCACGACTAGCGCGAACACCGGGGAGCTGTTTTTT.

The chain employs TRBV5-1 and TRBJ1-4, with 7 bases matching TRBD1. J gave up 4 bases and V 0 bases, and 3 bases lay outside the gene matches. The CDR3 loop spans 15 amino acids. The V gene's germline CDR1 is SGHRS and CDR2 YFSETQ. CDR3: CASSLDRGSNEKLFF. The CDR3 DNA reads TGCGCCAGCAGCTTGGACAGGGGTAGTAATGAAAAACTGTTTTTT.

A single count supports this clone. The V and J genes are TRBV19 and TRBJ2-7; unclear D gene. CDR1 is LNHDA and CDR2 is SQIVND in the germline V gene (reference sequence). The CDR3 is 18 residues long. V shed 3 bases and J shed 3 bases, with 24 bases lying between them. The CDR3 is CASSMFPTENRALYEQYF. CDR3 in DNA: TGTGCCAGTAGTATGTTCCCGACCGAAAACAGAGCCCTCTACGAGCAGTACTTC.

The V gene is TRBV19, the J gene TRBJ2-1, with TRBD2 as a possible D gene (5 bases). The CDR3 has 17 residues. CDR1 and CDR2 (germline): LNHDA, SQIVND (reference sequence). V was pared by 9 bases and J by 2 bases, with 23 bases between. The CDR3 nucleotides are TGTGCCAGCCAACGTCTGGCTGGAGGTCTAACCTACAATGAGCAGTTCTTC. Translated: CASQRLAGGLTYNEQFF.

As for this clone: One junction end disagrees with the germline gene, perhaps due to a read error. This specimen includes other DNA sequences encoding the same CDR3. V gene TRBV27 combines with J gene TRBJ1-5, with D possibly being TRBD1 (5 bases). This CDR3 region has 13 residues. Germline V gene sequence: CDR1 MNHEY, CDR2 SMNVEV (reference sequence). Here the CDR3 reads CASTTGTNQPQHF. CDR3 in DNA: TGTGCTAGCACAACAGGTACCAATCAGCCCCAGCATTTT.

This clone has a handful of counts. V usage is TRBV7-2 and J usage is TRBJ2-3; 9 bases line up with TRBD2. CDR3 length: 17 residues. J lost 4 bases, V lost 3 bases, and 11 bases had no gene match. CDR1 and CDR2 from the germline V gene are SGHTA and FQGNSA. This chain's CDR3 is CASSLRGGLGSADTQYF. The CDR3 DNA is TGTGCCAGCAGCTTGCGGGGGGGCCTTGGTTCGGCAGATACGCAGTATTTT. The full variable domain, completed using reference TRBV7-2 and TRBJ2-3, is GAGVSQSPSNKVTEKGKDVELRCDPISGHTALYWYRQSLGQGLEFLIYFQGNSAPDKSGLPSDRFSAERTGGSVSTLTIQRTQQEDSAVYLCASSLRGGLGSADTQYFGPGTRLTVL.

V is TRBV7-9 and J is TRBJ2-1; D gene uncertain. Per germline, CDR1 SEHNR and CDR2 FQNEAQ (reference sequence). The CDR3 sequence is 14 residues long. With 5 bases removed from V and 9 bases from J, the gap between germline ends came to 17 bases. As DNA, the CDR3 is TGTGCCAGCAGCGTGCCCCTGCAGTTTGGTGAGCAGTTCTTC. This sequence encodes CASSVPLQFGEQFF.

The genes are TRBV5-4 and TRBJ1-1; D ambiguous. Trimming pared 4 bases from V and 2 bases from J, leaving 9 bases between. The CDR3 runs to 13 residues. CDR1 SGHNT and CDR2 YYREEE come from the germline V gene (reference sequence). CDR3: CASSPERNTEAFF. For the CDR3, the DNA is TGTGCCAGCAGCCCTGAGCGTAACACTGAAGCTTTCTTT. Together with reference TRBV5-4 and TRBJ1-1, the CDR3 gives the full variable domain: ETGVTQSPTHLIKTRGQQVTLRCSSQSGHNTVSWYQQALGQGPQFIFQYYREEENGRGNFPPRFSGLQFPNYSSELNVNALELDDSALYLCASSPERNTEAFFGQGTRLTVV.

This clone was recorded once. The J gene is TRBJ2-7, the V gene TRBV27; TRBD1 might be the D (7 bases). This CDR3 is built from 14 residues. With 3 bases removed from V and 5 bases from J, the gap between germline ends came to 14 bases. CDR1 is MNHEY, CDR2 SMNVEV, per germline (reference sequence). CDR3 sequence: CASSLLEGAHEQYF. The CDR3 DNA reads as TGTGCCAGCAGTTTGCTGGAGGGGGCCCACGAGCAGTACTTC.

Worth noting for this clone: The sample has other DNA sequences that encode this CDR3 too. The chain is built from TRBV4-2 and TRBJ2-3, with 8 bases aligning to TRBD1. The length of the CDR3 is 17 residues. Germline values: CDR1 LGHNA, CDR2 YNFKEQ. Losses at the gene ends were 3 bases for V and 2 bases for J; bases not matched to a gene: 10. The CDR3: CASSQEPGQDITDTQYF. CDR3 sequence (DNA): TGTGCCAGCAGCCAGGAACCGGGACAGGACATCACAGATACGCAGTATTTT.

This chain connects TRBV7-6 to TRBJ1-4; no clear D. With 5 bases removed from V and 8 bases from J, the gap between germline ends came to 18 bases. Germline lookup yields CDR1 SGHVS and CDR2 FNYEAQ. CDR3 size: 15 residues. CDR3 nucleotide sequence: TGTGCCAGCAGCCGCCGGCTCGGGAGAGGGGAAAAACTGTTTTTT. As protein: CASSRRLGRGEKLFF. Full variable domain (missing parts from reference TRBV7-6 and TRBJ1-4): GAGVSQSPRYKVTKRGQDVALRCDPISGHVSLYWYRQALGQGPEFLTYFNYEAQQDKSGLPNDRFSAERPEGSISTLTIQRTEQRDSAMYRCASSRRLGRGEKLFFGSGTQLSVL.

The chain employs TRBV5-1 and TRBJ2-1; possible D gene TRBD1, 5 bases. The CDR3 extends over 14 amino acids. The germline V and J ends were trimmed by 5 bases and 0 bases, with 9 bases remaining between them. CDR1 is SGHRS and CDR2 is YFSETQ in the germline V gene. CDR3 in amino acids: CASSTDSSYNEQFF. DNA of the CDR3: TGCGCCAGCAGTACTGACAGCTCCTACAATGAGCAGTTCTTC.

The V and J genes are TRBV6-6 and TRBJ1-4; 7 bases agree with TRBD1. V lost 11 bases, J lost 2 bases, and 5 bases stayed unmatched. Germline V lookup: CDR1 MNHNY, CDR2 SVGAGI (reference sequence). The CDR3 has 13 residues. CDR3 DNA sequence: TGTGCCGCCCACAGGGGTACTAATGAAAAACTGTTTTTT. It codes for CAAHRGTNEKLFF.

The V call is TRBV5-6, the J call TRBJ2-3, with 9 bases fitting TRBD1. Germline CDR1 SGHDT, CDR2 YYEEEE. The trim removed 0 bases at V and 1 base at J, leaving 3 bases unmatched. CDR3 length: 16 residues. The DNA for the CDR3 is TGTGCCAGCAGCTTGGGACAGGGGGTTCGCACAGATACGCAGTATTTT. It specifies CASSLGQGVRTDTQYF. Full variable domain (missing parts from reference TRBV5-6 and TRBJ2-3): DAGVTQSPTHLIKTRGQQVTLRCSPKSGHDTVSWYQQALGQGPQFIFQYYEEEERQRGNFPDRFSGHQFPNYSSELNVNALLLGDSALYLCASSLGQGVRTDTQYFGPGTRLTVL.

This clone was picked up a small number of times. At the DNA level, this CDR3 is encoded by other sequences in the same sample as well. V gene TRBV19 combines with J gene TRBJ1-5; no firm D call. V dropped 3 bases and J dropped 2 bases, with 8 bases sitting between them. This CDR3 contains 14 residues. The germline CDR1 and CDR2 sequences are LNHDA and SQIVND (reference sequence). The CDR3 protein is CASSIRGGNQPQHF. In nucleotides, the CDR3 is TGTGCCAGTAGTATCCGAGGAGGCAATCAGCCCCAGCATTTT.

This clone came up a few times. V gene TRBV30 combines with J gene TRBJ1-5; D call uncertain. Trimming took 0 bases from V and 8 from J, leaving 11 bases between them. Germline V gene lookup returns CDR1 GTSNPN and CDR2 SVGIG (reference sequence). This CDR3 is 13 amino acids long. In nucleotides, the CDR3 is TGTGCCTGGAGTGTACCCCCGGGTGAGCCCCAGCATTTT. Its translation: CAWSVPPGEPQHF.

Details on this clone: One end of the junction fails to match germline, which may point to a read error. The chain combines TRBV7-9 with TRBJ1-1, with D possibly being TRBD1 (6 bases). Germline lookup yields CDR1 SEHNR and CDR2 FQNEAQ (reference sequence). The CDR3 covers 14 residues. In DNA form, the CDR3 reads TGTTCCAGCAGCTCTATACAGGGAAACACTGAAGCTTTCTTT. Translating it yields CSSSSIQGNTEAFF.

The V gene is TRBV4-1, the J gene TRBJ2-1, with D perhaps TRBD2 (6 bases). The CDR3 totals 15 residues. Trimming removed 1 base at V and 4 bases at J, with 11 bases between. Germline CDR1 MGHRA, CDR2 YSYEKL. The CDR3 protein is CASSQGGGRYNEQFF. As DNA, the CDR3 is TGCGCCAGCAGCCAAGGTGGGGGGAGGTACAATGAGCAGTTCTTC.

This chain links TRBV19 with TRBJ1-4, with TRBD1 matching 8 bases. The CDR3 is 15 residues long. Germline CDR1 and CDR2: LNHDA and SQIVND (reference sequence). V shed 4 bases, J shed 6 bases, and the junction held 7 bases outside the gene matches. CDR3 region: CASSSGQGVYEKLFF. CDR3 nucleotide sequence: TGTGCCAGTAGTAGTGGACAGGGTGTGTATGAAAAACTGTTTTTT. Complete variable domain (other parts from reference TRBV19 and TRBJ1-4): DGGITQSPKYLFRKEGQNVTLSCEQNLNHDAMYWYRQDPGQGLRLIYYSQIVNDFQKGDIAEGYSVSREKKESFPLTVTSAQKNPTAFYLCASSSGQGVYEKLFFGSGTQLSVL.

The DNA of the CDR3 is TGTGCCAGCAGCCTTGCTTCCGGGACTAGCGGGAGCGACGGCTACGAGCAGTACTTC. Translation: CASSLASGTSGSDGYEQYF. The rearrangement links TRBV11-2 to TRBJ2-7; 14 bases fit TRBD2. Germline assignment: CDR1 SGHAT and CDR2 FQNNGV. The CDR3 length is 19 residues. V gave up 5 bases and J gave up 3 bases; unmatched junction bases: 15.

The genes are TRBV30 and TRBJ2-1; TRBD2 might be the D (6 bases). V was cut by 5 bases and J by 4 bases, with 15 bases left in between. Germline V gene data show CDR1 as GTSNPN and CDR2 as SVGIG (reference sequence). The CDR3 totals 14 residues. This CDR3 reads CAWAGTLTYNEQFF. CDR3 coding DNA: TGTGCCTGGGCGGGGACGTTGACATACAATGAGCAGTTCTTC.

This clone was recorded a few times. The genes are TRBV5-1 and TRBJ2-1, with 9 positions matching TRBD2. The CDR3 is 16 residues long. V was pared by 6 bases and J by 5 bases, with 12 bases of the junction left unmatched. Germline values: CDR1 SGHRS, CDR2 YFSETQ. The CDR3: CASTLGSGGPDNEQFF. The CDR3 bases are TGCGCCAGCACCCTGGGGAGCGGGGGGCCCGACAATGAGCAGTTCTTC.

The gene calls are TRBV4-1 and TRBJ2-2; 8 nucleotides agree with TRBD2. Germline assignment: CDR1 MGHRA and CDR2 YSYEKL. The J segment lost 6 bases and the V segment lost 1 base, leaving 10 bases of the junction unmatched. The CDR3 has 17 amino acids. The CDR3 here is CASSQVKAGDRAGELFF. As DNA, the CDR3 is TGCGCCAGCAGCCAAGTCAAAGCGGGAGATCGAGCCGGGGAGCTGTTTTTT.

CDR3 in amino acids: CASSDQGSAYGYTF. CDR3 DNA sequence: TGTGCCAGCAGTGATCAGGGGTCAGCCTATGGCTACACCTTC. This chain uses TRBV6-1 with TRBJ1-2, with D possibly matching TRBD1 (6 bases). The V and J ends lost 3 bases and 4 bases respectively, with 12 bases between them. The CDR3 contains 14 residues. Germline CDR1 and CDR2: MNHNS and SASEGT.

This clone was picked up a small number of times. The chain is built from TRBV20-1 and TRBJ2-5; 8 nucleotides line up with TRBD2. Germline V CDR1 and CDR2: DFQATT, SNEGSKA (reference sequence). This CDR3 region has 11 residues. The chain's CDR3 is CGGLVQETQYF. The CDR3 nucleotides are TGCGGGGGACTAGTACAAGAGACCCAGTACTTC.

This chain joins TRBV5-1 and TRBJ1-3; 10 nucleotides align to TRBD1. V shed 2 bases and J 4 bases; nucleotides not matched to a gene: 6. There are 16 residues in the CDR3. Germline V CDR1 and CDR2: SGHRS, YFSETQ. CDR3 region: CASSFESGQGGNTIYF. The CDR3 DNA reads TGCGCCAGCAGCTTCGAATCGGGACAGGGGGGAAACACCATATATTTT.